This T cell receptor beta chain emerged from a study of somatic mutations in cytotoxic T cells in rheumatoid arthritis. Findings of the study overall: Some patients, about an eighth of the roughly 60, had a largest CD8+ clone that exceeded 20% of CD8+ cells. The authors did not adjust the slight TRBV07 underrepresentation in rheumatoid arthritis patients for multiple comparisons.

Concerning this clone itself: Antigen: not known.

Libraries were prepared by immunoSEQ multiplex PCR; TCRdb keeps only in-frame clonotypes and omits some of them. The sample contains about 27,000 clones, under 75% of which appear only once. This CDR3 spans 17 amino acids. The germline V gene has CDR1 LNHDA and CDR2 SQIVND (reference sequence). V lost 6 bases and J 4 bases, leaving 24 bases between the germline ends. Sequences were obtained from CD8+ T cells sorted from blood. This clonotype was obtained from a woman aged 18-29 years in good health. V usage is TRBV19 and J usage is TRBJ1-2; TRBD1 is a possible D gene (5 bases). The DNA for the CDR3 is TGTGCCAGTAGCTTTGAGGGGTTTCTGACACCAACCTATGGCTACACCTTC. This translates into CASSFEGFLTPTYGYTF.